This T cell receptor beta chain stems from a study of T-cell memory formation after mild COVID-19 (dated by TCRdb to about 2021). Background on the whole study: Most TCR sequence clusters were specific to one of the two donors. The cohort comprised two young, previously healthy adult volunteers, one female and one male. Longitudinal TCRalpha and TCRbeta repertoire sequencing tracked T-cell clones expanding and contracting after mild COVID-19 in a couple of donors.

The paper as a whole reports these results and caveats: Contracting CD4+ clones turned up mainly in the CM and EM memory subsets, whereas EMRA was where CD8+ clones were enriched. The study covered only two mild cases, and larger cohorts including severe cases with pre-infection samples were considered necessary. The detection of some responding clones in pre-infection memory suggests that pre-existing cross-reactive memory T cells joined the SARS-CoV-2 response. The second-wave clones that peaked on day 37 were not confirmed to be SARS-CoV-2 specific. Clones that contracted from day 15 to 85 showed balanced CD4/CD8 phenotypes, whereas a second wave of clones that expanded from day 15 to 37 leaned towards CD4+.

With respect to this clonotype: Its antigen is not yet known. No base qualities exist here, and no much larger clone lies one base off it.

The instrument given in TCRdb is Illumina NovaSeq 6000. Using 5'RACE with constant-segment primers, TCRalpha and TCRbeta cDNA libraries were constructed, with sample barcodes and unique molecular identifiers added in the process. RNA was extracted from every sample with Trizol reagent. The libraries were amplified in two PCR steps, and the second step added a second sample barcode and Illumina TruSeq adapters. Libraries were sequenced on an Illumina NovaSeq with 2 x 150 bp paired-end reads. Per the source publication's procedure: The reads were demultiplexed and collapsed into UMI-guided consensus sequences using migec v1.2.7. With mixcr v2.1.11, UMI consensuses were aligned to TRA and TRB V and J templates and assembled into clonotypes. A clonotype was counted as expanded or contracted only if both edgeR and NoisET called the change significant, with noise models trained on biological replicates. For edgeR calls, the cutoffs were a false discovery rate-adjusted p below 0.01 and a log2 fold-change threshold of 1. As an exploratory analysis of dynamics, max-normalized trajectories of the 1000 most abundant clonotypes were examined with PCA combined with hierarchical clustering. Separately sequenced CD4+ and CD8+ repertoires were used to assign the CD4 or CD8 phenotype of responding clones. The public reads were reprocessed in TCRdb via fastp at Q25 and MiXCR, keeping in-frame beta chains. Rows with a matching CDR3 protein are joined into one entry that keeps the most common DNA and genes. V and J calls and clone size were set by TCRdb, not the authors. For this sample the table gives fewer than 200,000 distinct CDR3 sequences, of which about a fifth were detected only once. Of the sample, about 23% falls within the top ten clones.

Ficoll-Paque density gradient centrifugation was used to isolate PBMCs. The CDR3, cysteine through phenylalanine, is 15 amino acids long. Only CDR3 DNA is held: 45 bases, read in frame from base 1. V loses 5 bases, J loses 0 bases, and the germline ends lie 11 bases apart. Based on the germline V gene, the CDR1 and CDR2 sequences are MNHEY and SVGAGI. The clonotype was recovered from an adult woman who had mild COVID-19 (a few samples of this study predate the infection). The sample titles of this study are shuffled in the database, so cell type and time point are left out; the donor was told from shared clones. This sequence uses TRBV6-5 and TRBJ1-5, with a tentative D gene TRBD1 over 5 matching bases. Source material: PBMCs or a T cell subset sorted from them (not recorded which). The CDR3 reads CASSPRQNSNQPQHF. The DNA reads TGTGCCAGCAGTCCCCGACAGAATAGCAATCAGCCCCAGCATTTT.